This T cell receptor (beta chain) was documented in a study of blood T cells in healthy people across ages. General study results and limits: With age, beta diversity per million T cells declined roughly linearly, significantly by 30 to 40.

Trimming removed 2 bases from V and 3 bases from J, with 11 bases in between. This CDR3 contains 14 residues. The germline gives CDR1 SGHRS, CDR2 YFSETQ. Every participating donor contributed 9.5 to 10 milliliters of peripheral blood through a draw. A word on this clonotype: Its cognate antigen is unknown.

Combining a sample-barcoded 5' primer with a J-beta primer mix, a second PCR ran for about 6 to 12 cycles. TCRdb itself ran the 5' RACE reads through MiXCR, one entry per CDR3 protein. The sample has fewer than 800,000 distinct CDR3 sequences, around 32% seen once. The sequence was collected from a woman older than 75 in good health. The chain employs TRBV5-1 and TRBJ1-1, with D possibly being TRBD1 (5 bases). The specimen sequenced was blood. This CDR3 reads CASSFERGDTEAFF. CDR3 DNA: TGCGCCAGCAGCTTTGAAAGGGGAGACACTGAAGCTTTCTTT.